In this sample, the clone carrying this T cell receptor beta chain turned up a few times. Its antigen is still unknown. This sequence may be a read error, since a much larger clone differs from it by one base. The sample belongs to a study of tumor-infiltrating lymphocytes in primary liver carcinoma. Broader study findings: Unsorted bulk sampling ruled out any CD4+ versus CD8+ repertoire comparison.

They got blood RNA out of unsorted whole blood and also pulled out germline DNA. The patients, who had chronic HBV infection, were treatment-naive (untreated). Presurgery, around 4 milliliters of peripheral blood were collected. This CDR3 is built from 12 residues. Germline values: CDR1 SQVTM, CDR2 ANQGSEA. The researchers produced TCR beta cDNA from 500 ng total RNA with a constant-region primer. Generation of the TCR beta libraries relied on three nested multiplex PCR rounds using slightly modified ARM-PCR. PCR rounds one and two used TRBV1-TRBV30 forward primers with a C-beta reverse primer for about 9 cycles each. Each CDR3 protein is one row after TCRdb ran MiXCR on the multiplex PCR reads. The sample contains 300,000 to 350,000 distinct CDR3 sequences, 50% to 60% of which appear only once.

Input material: peripheral blood. The chain employs TRBV29-1 and TRBJ2-1; no reliable D call. The TCR comes from a woman aged 30 to 39 with primary liver carcinoma and hepatitis B virus infection. CDR3: CSVLLTGGEQSF. Here the CDR3 DNA reads TGCAGCGTGCTACTGACTGGCGGTGAGCAGTCCTTC.